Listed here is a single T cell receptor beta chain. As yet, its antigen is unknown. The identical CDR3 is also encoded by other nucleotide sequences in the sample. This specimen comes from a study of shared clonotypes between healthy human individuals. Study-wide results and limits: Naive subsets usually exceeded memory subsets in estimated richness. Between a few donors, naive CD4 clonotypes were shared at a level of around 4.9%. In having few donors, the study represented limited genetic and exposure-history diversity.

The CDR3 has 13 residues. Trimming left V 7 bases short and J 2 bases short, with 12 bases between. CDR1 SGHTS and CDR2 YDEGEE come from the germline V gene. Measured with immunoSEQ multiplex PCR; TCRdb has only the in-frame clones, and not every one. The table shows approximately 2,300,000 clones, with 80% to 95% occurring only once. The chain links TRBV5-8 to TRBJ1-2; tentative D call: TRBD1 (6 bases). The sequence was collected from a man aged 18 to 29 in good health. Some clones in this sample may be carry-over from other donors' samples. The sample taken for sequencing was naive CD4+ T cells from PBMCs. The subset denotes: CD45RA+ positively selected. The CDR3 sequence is CASGRGPNYGYTF. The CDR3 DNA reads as TGTGCCAGCGGCAGGGGCCCCAACTATGGCTACACCTTC.